What follows is one T cell receptor beta chain and its context. cDNA serving as the sequencing template came from extracted, reverse transcribed RNA. The repertoire was sequenced with immunoSEQ multiplex PCR; TCRdb's copy has only in-frame clones and lacks some. The table includes approximately 11,000 clones, 50% to 60% detected once. The data belong to a study of CD8+ T cells in alopecia areata. Specimens obtained from alopecia areata patients comprised lesional scalp punch biopsies and peripheral blood. The CDR3 is 16 residues long. V gave up 3 bases and J gave up 1 base, with 12 bases separating them. CDR1 is SGHTA, CDR2 FQGTGA, per germline.

V is TRBV7-3 and J is TRBJ2-2, with TRBD1 as a possible D gene (5 bases). The sequence was collected from a human donor with alopecia areata. The material sequenced was skin. Here the CDR3 reads CASSFAPTGNTGELFF. The CDR3 DNA is TGTGCCAGCAGCTTCGCCCCCACAGGGAACACCGGGGAGCTGTTTTTT.